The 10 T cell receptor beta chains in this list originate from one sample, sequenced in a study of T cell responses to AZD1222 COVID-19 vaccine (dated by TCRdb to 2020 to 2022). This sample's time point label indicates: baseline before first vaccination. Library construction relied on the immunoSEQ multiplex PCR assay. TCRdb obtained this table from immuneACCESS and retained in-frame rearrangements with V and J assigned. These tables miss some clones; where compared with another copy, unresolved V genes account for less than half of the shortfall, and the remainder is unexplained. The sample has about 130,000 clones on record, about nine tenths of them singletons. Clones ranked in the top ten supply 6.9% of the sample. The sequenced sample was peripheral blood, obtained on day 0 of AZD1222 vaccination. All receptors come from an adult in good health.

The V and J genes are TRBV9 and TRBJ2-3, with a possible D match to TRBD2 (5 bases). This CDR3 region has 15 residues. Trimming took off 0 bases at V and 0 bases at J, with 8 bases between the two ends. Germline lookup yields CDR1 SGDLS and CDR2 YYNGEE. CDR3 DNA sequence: TGTGCCAGCAGCGTAGGGGAGCCGAGCACAGATACGCAGTATTTT. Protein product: CASSVGEPSTDTQYF.

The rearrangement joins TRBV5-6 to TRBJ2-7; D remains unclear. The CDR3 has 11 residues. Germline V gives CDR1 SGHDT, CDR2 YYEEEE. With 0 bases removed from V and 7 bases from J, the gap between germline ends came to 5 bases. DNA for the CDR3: TGTGCCAGCAGCTTGGCCGGGGAGCAGTACTTC. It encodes CASSLAGEQYF. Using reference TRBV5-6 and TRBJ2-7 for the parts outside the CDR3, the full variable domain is DAGVTQSPTHLIKTRGQQVTLRCSPKSGHDTVSWYQQALGQGPQFIFQYYEEEERQRGNFPDRFSGHQFPNYSSELNVNALLLGDSALYLCASSLAGEQYFGPGTRLTVT.

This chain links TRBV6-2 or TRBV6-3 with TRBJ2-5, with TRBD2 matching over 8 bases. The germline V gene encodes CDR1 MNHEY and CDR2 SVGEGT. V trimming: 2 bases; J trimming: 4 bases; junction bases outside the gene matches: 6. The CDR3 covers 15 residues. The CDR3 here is CASSYIRGGGETQYF. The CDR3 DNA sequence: TGTGCCAGCAGTTACATCCGGGGGGGAGGAGAGACCCAGTACTTC.

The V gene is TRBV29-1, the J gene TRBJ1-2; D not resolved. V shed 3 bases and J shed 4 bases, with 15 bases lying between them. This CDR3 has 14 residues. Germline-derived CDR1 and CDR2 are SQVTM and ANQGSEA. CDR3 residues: CSVEGVMGSYGYTF. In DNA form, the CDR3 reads TGCAGCGTTGAGGGAGTGATGGGTAGCTATGGCTACACCTTC.

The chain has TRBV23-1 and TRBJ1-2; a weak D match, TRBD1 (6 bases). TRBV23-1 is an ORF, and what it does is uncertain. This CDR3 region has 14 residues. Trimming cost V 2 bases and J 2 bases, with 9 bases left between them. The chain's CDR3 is CASSQRQENYGYTF. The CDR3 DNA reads TGCGCCAGCAGTCAACGACAGGAGAACTATGGCTACACCTTC.

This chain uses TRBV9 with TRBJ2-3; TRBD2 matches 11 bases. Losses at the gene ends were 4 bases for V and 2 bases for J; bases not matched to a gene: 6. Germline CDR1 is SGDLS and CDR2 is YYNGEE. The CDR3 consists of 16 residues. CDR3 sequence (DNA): TGTGCCAGCAGCCCTTCTAGCGGGGGGCCCACAGATACGCAGTATTTT. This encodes CASSPSSGGPTDTQYF.

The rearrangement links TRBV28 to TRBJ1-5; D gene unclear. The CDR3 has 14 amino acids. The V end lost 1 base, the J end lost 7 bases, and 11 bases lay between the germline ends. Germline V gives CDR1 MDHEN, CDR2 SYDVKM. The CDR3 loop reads CASSLSGIDQPQHF. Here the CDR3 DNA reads TGTGCCAGCAGTTTATCCGGGATAGACCAGCCCCAGCATTTT.

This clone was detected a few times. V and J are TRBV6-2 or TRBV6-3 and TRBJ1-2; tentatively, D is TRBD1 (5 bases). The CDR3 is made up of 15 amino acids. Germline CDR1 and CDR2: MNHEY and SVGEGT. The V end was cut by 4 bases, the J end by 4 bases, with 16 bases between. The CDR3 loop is CASSSTNRRLYGYTF. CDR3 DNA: TGTGCCAGCAGTTCCACTAACAGGCGACTCTATGGCTACACCTTC.

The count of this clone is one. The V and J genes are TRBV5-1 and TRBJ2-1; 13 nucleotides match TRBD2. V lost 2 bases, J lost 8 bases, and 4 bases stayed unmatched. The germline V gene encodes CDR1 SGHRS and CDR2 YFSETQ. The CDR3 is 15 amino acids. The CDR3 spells CASSFGLAGEYEQFF. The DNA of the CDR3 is TGCGCCAGCAGCTTTGGACTAGCGGGGGAATATGAGCAGTTCTTC.

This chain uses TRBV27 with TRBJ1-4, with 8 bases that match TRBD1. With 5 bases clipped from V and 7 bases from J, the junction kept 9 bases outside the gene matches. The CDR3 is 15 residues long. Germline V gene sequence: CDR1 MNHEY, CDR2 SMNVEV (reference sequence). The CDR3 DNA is TGTGCCAGCAGTCCCGAACAGGGGGTCTTTGAAAAACTGTTTTTT. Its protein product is CASSPEQGVFEKLFF.